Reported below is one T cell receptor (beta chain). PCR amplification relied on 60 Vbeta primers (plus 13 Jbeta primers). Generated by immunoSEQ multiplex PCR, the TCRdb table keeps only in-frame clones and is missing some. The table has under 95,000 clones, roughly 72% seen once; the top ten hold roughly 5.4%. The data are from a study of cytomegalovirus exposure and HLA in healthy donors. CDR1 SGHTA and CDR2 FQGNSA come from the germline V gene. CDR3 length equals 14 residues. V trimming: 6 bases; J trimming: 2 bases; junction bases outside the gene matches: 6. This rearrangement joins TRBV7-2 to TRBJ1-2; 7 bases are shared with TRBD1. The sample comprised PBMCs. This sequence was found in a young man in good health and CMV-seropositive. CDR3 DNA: TGTGCCAGCAGTCGACAGGGTGGGAACTATGGCTACACCTTC. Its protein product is CASSRQGGNYGYTF. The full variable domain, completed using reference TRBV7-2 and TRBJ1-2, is GAGVSQSPSNKVTEKGKDVELRCDPISGHTALYWYRQSLGQGLEFLIYFQGNSAPDKSGLPSDRFSAERTGGSVSTLTIQRTQQEDSAVYLCASSRQGGNYGYTFGSGTRLTVV.